These 19 T cell receptor beta chains share one sample of origin, sequenced in a study of control samples from healthy donors and cancer patients. Assay: immunoSEQ multiplex PCR; the TCRdb copy retains only in-frame clones and omits some. The data show 54,000 or so clones, about 95% seen once. The sequencing input was blood. These receptors were taken from a man aged 25-45 years in good health.

This clone was counted once. This sequence joins TRBV28 and TRBJ2-5; TRBD2 matches 7 bases. Trimming removed 4 bases from V and 1 base from J; junction bases left unmatched: 3. CDR3 length: 14 residues. From germline, CDR1 is MDHEN and CDR2 SYDVKM. This chain's CDR3 is CASSSPGGQETQYF. CDR3 DNA: TGTGCCAGCAGTTCCCCGGGGGGCCAAGAGACCCAGTACTTC.

The V call is TRBV19, the J call TRBJ1-6; D uncertain. The length of the CDR3 is 14 residues. Trimming stripped 0 bases from V and 5 bases from J, with 5 bases between. Per the germline V gene, CDR1 is LNHDA and CDR2 is SQIVND (reference sequence). The CDR3 here is CASSIENHNSPLHF. CDR3 sequence (DNA): TGTGCCAGTAGTATAGAAAATCATAATTCACCCCTCCACTTT.

V and J are TRBV9 and TRBJ1-6, with a tentative D call TRBD1 (6 bases). CDR3 size: 15 residues. The ends were cut back, 0 bases at V and 7 bases at J, with 11 bases in the middle. The germline V gene encodes CDR1 SGDLS and CDR2 YYNGEE. CDR3 in DNA: TGTGCCAGCAGCGTAGATGGGGGGCGCAATTCACCCCTCCACTTT. It is translated as CASSVDGGRNSPLHF.

J is TRBJ1-4 and V is TRBV6-1; D is ambiguous. The V gene's germline CDR1 is MNHNS and CDR2 SASEGT. The V end lost 2 bases, the J end lost 8 bases, and 15 bases lay between the germline ends. The CDR3 sequence is 15 residues long. This CDR3 is CASSERRGRGEKLFF. The CDR3 DNA is TGTGCCAGCAGTGAAAGAAGAGGGAGAGGGGAAAAACTGTTTTTT.

V and J are TRBV4-1 and TRBJ2-7, with D tentatively TRBD1 or TRBD2 (5 bases each). The CDR3 covers 15 residues. V was trimmed by 1 base and J by 0 bases, leaving 10 bases between them. The germline gives CDR1 MGHRA, CDR2 YSYEKL. CDR3 sequence (DNA): TGCGCCAGCAGCCAAGTCCGGGACGCCTCCTACGAGCAGTACTTC. It codes for CASSQVRDASYEQYF.

This chain connects TRBV7-9 to TRBJ2-7; 11 bases map to TRBD2. Germline V CDR1 and CDR2: SEHNR, FQNEAQ (reference sequence). CDR3 length: 16 residues. Trimming cost V 4 bases and J 3 bases; bases outside gene matches: 8. As DNA, the CDR3 is TGTGCCAGCAGCTCCTTTACTAGCGGGAGCATCTACGAGCAGTACTTC. Amino acid sequence: CASSSFTSGSIYEQYF.

This rearrangement joins TRBV27 to TRBJ1-5, with 7 bases matching TRBD1. Unmatched junction bases numbered 9, after V lost 4 bases and J lost 9 bases. The CDR3 totals 14 residues. CDR1 and CDR2 from the germline V gene are MNHEY and SMNVEV (reference sequence). CDR3 residues: CASSSGTVLWPQHF. Here the CDR3 DNA reads TGTGCCAGCAGTTCGGGGACAGTCTTATGGCCCCAGCATTTT.

V usage is TRBV20-1 and J usage is TRBJ2-1, with D possibly TRBD1 on 6 matching bases. The CDR3 loop spans 12 amino acids. Germline V CDR1 and CDR2: DFQATT, SNEGSKA (reference sequence). The V and J ends lost 3 bases and 8 bases respectively, with 11 bases between them. The CDR3 region has the DNA TGCAGTGCTAGTGTGGGGGCATATGAGCAGTTCTTC. Amino acid sequence: CSASVGAYEQFF.

The chain couples TRBV19 to TRBJ2-7; D call uncertain. The CDR3 has 13 amino acids. Germline CDR1 reads LNHDA; CDR2 reads SQIVND (reference sequence). V was clipped by 2 bases and J by 1 base, with 6 bases between them. The CDR3 here is CASSITHSYEQYF. Written as DNA, the CDR3 is TGTGCCAGTAGTATAACCCATTCCTACGAGCAGTACTTC.

The rearrangement uses TRBV5-1 and TRBJ2-7; 10 nucleotides align to TRBD2. V lost 3 bases, J lost 3 bases, and 9 bases stayed unmatched. This CDR3 has 16 residues. Germline V CDR1 and CDR2: SGHRS, YFSETQ. This CDR3 is CASSSPLAGDHYEQYF. The CDR3 DNA sequence: TGCGCCAGCAGCTCCCCTCTAGCGGGAGATCACTACGAGCAGTACTTC.

The chain uses TRBV10-3 and TRBJ2-5; the match to TRBD1 covers 9 bases. Looked up from germline, CDR1 is ENHRY and CDR2 is SYGVKD. V gave up 7 bases and J gave up 1 base; unmatched junction bases: 7. This CDR3 has 15 residues. The DNA for the CDR3 is TGTGCCATCACGCACAACAGGGGGCCCCAAGAGACCCAGTACTTC. It translates to CAITHNRGPQETQYF.

This sequence joins TRBV5-4 and TRBJ2-7; TRBD1 matches at 10 bases. The CDR3 sequence is 15 residues long. Trimming cost V 3 bases and J 1 base; bases outside gene matches: 4. The germline V gene encodes CDR1 SGHNT and CDR2 YYREEE (reference sequence). The CDR3 sequence: CASSSRQGASYEQYF. The CDR3 DNA sequence: TGTGCCAGCAGCTCGCGACAGGGGGCGTCCTACGAGCAGTACTTC.

This sequence joins TRBV2 and TRBJ1-6; the D gene is possibly TRBD1 (6 bases). Trimming took 7 bases from V and 10 from J, leaving 20 bases between them. The CDR3 is made up of 15 amino acids. Germline CDR1 is SNHLY and CDR2 is FYNNEI. The CDR3 here is CASTGARGERSPLHF. The CDR3 DNA is TGTGCCAGCACCGGGGCCAGGGGTGAGCGGTCACCCCTCCACTTT. Complete variable domain (other parts from reference TRBV2 and TRBJ1-6): EPEVTQTPSHQVTQMGQEVILRCVPISNHLYFYWYRQILGQKVEFLVSFYNNEISEKSEIFDDQFSVERPDGSNFTLKIRSTKLEDSAMYFCASTGARGERSPLHFGNGTRLTVT.

The chain carries TRBV7-8 and TRBJ2-3; tentatively, D is TRBD1 (6 bases). CDR3 length equals 15 residues. Germline assignment: CDR1 SGHVS and CDR2 FQNEAQ. The V gene lost 3 bases and the J gene lost 3 bases, with 13 bases spanning the gap. CDR3 loop: CASSLGDIGTDTQYF. CDR3 nucleotide sequence: TGTGCCAGCAGCTTGGGGGACATTGGAACAGATACGCAGTATTTT.

The V call is TRBV6-9, the J call TRBJ1-2, with 8 bases aligning to TRBD1. V lost 5 bases and J lost 4; bases outside the gene matches: 9. The CDR3 contains 15 residues. Germline V gene sequence: CDR1 MNHGY, CDR2 SVAAGI. CDR3 sequence: CASSHRTGTPYGYTF. CDR3 DNA: TGTGCCAGCAGTCATCGGACAGGGACGCCCTATGGCTACACCTTC.

This rearrangement joins TRBV9 to TRBJ1-2; D possibly corresponds to TRBD1 (5 bases). Trimming cost V 0 bases and J 2 bases, with 11 bases left between them. Germline CDR1 SGDLS, CDR2 YYNGEE. The CDR3 has 15 residues. CDR3 sequence (DNA): TGTGCCAGCAGCGTAGCGGGGGGAACCAACTATGGCTACACCTTC. Translated, it gives CASSVAGGTNYGYTF. Variable domain in full (rest from reference TRBV9 and TRBJ1-2): DSGVTQTPKHLITATGQRVTLRCSPRSGDLSVYWYQQSLDQGLQFLIQYYNGEERAKGNILERFSAQQFPDLHSELNLSSLELGDSALYFCASSVAGGTNYGYTFGSGTRLTVV.

This chain connects TRBV27 to TRBJ2-1; D unresolved. The CDR3 totals 11 residues. Trimming stripped 7 bases from V and 7 bases from J, with 8 bases between. Germline assignment: CDR1 MNHEY and CDR2 SMNVEV (reference sequence). The chain's CDR3 is CASISWNEQFF. The DNA of the CDR3 is TGTGCCAGCATTTCGTGGAATGAGCAGTTCTTC.

The chain has TRBV5-4 and TRBJ2-7; D possibly corresponds to TRBD2 (5 bases). The CDR3 contains 15 residues. V lost 1 base, J lost 0 bases, and 11 bases lay in between. Germline V lookup: CDR1 SGHNT, CDR2 YYREEE (reference sequence). The CDR3 bases are TGTGCCAGCAGCTTGAATCCAGCGGTCTCCTACGAGCAGTACTTC. Its protein product is CASSLNPAVSYEQYF. The variable domain in full, with the rest retrieved from reference TRBV5-4 and TRBJ2-7, is ETGVTQSPTHLIKTRGQQVTLRCSSQSGHNTVSWYQQALGQGPQFIFQYYREEENGRGNFPPRFSGLQFPNYSSELNVNALELDDSALYLCASSLNPAVSYEQYFGPGTRLTVT.

The sample holds one count of this clone. This chain joins TRBV6-1 and TRBJ2-1, with TRBD1 identical over 11 bases. The CDR3 sequence is 17 residues long. V dropped 0 bases and J dropped 7; count of bases not matched to a gene: 8. Looked up from germline, CDR1 is MNHNS and CDR2 is SASEGT. The CDR3 region has the DNA TGTGCCAGCAGTGAAGCGCCGGGACAGGGGGTTCGGAATGAGCAGTTCTTC. It codes for CASSEAPGQGVRNEQFF.